Shown below are 26 T cell receptor beta chains from a single sample sequenced in a study of T cell changes during pregnancy in multiple sclerosis. Repertoires were generated with immunoSEQ multiplex PCR, while TCRdb's copy carries only in-frame clones and drops some. Seen here are tens of thousands of clones, approximately 89% observed once, and the top ten hold around 6.8%. Source: CD8+ T cells from peripheral blood mononuclear cells, taken in the second trimester of pregnancy. The origin of the receptors is a female donor with multiple sclerosis, enrolled in a pregnancy study.

The chain recombines TRBV29-1 with TRBJ2-1, with 9 nucleotides matching TRBD1. V gave up 7 bases and J gave up 7 bases; unmatched junction bases: 11. The CDR3 runs 14 residues. Germline assignment: CDR1 SQVTM and CDR2 ANQGSEA. CDR3 amino acids: CSALGTGSRNEQFF. As DNA, the CDR3 is TGCAGCGCCCTCGGGACAGGGAGTAGAAATGAGCAGTTCTTC.

The sample holds a few counts of this clone. The CDR3 region has the DNA TGTGCCAGCTCACCAGCCGGGACAGGGATCCTTTATGGCTACACCTTC. Translating gives CASSPAGTGILYGYTF. The chain joins TRBV18 to TRBJ1-2; 9 positions match TRBD1. This CDR3 is built from 16 residues. The V gene's germline CDR1 is KGHSH and CDR2 LQKENI. V lost 2 bases, J lost 5 bases, and 9 bases stayed unmatched.

CDR3 region: CASRGTGVTGELFF. Here the CDR3 DNA reads TGTGCCAGCAGAGGGACAGGAGTCACCGGGGAGCTGTTTTTT. V gene TRBV27 combines with J gene TRBJ2-2, with 8 bases aligning to TRBD1. This CDR3 comprises 14 residues. Per the germline V gene, CDR1 is MNHEY and CDR2 is SMNVEV (reference sequence). V trimming: 6 bases; J trimming: 4 bases; junction bases outside the gene matches: 4.

CDR3 protein: CASSGYGTMTRVLSYEQYF. In DNA form, the CDR3 reads TGTGCCAGCAGCGGCTACGGGACTATGACGAGGGTTTTATCCTACGAGCAGTACTTC. The J gene is TRBJ2-7, the V gene TRBV7-8; 7 bases map to TRBD2. The CDR3 covers 19 residues. Per germline, CDR1 SGHVS and CDR2 FQNEAQ. J gave up 1 base and V 5 bases, and 20 bases lay outside the gene matches.

The chain uses TRBV27 and TRBJ2-7; D remains unclear. The V and J ends lost 7 bases and 0 bases respectively, with 13 bases between them. Per the germline V gene, CDR1 is MNHEY and CDR2 is SMNVEV (reference sequence). The CDR3 spans 14 residues. The DNA of the CDR3 is TGTGCCAGCAAGATGATACTTGGCTCCTACGAGCAGTACTTC. This translates into CASKMILGSYEQYF.

V is TRBV27 and J is TRBJ2-7; 14 nucleotides align to TRBD2. V lost 7 bases and J lost 7; bases outside the gene matches: 9. Germline V CDR1 and CDR2: MNHEY, SMNVEV (reference sequence). The CDR3 totals 15 residues. CDR3 protein: CASTQGTSGSREQYF. In nucleotides, the CDR3 is TGTGCCAGCACCCAAGGGACTAGCGGGAGTCGTGAGCAGTACTTC.

The J gene is TRBJ1-2, the V gene TRBV6-1; 7 nucleotides match TRBD1. V shed 1 base, J shed 4 bases, and the junction held 9 bases outside the gene matches. CDR3 length: 16 amino acids. Germline lookup yields CDR1 MNHNS and CDR2 SASEGT. Written as DNA, the CDR3 is TGTGCCAGCAGTGAAGGGTTCGCCCGACAGGGCTATGGCTACACCTTC. Translating gives CASSEGFARQGYGYTF.

The rearrangement joins TRBV6-5 to TRBJ2-5, with 8 bases that match TRBD1. This CDR3 has 14 amino acids. The germline V gene has CDR1 MNHEY and CDR2 SVGAGI. J was trimmed by 3 bases and V by 2 bases; bases with no gene match: 2. The CDR3 region is CASSYGGQEETQYF. CDR3 sequence (DNA): TGTGCCAGCAGTTACGGGGGACAGGAAGAGACCCAGTACTTC.

The chain employs TRBV11-1 and TRBJ1-1; D gene uncertain. CDR3 length: 12 residues. Germline CDR1 and CDR2: SGHAT and FQDESV (reference sequence). Trimming left V 7 bases short and J 1 base short, with 7 bases between. CDR3 protein: CASNSGNTEAFF. CDR3 coding DNA: TGTGCCAGCAATTCCGGGAACACTGAAGCTTTCTTT.

The J gene is TRBJ2-1, the V gene TRBV5-6; 10 bases line up with TRBD2. The J segment lost 0 bases and the V segment lost 2 bases, leaving 8 bases of the junction unmatched. The CDR3 contains 18 residues. Germline V lookup: CDR1 SGHDT, CDR2 YYEEEE. CDR3 loop: CASSLGLAEFSSYNEQFF. The CDR3 DNA follows: TGTGCCAGCAGCTTAGGACTAGCGGAATTCAGCTCCTACAATGAGCAGTTCTTC.

The genes are TRBV10-3 and TRBJ2-7; 7 bases agree with TRBD1. Germline V CDR1 and CDR2: ENHRY, SYGVKD. The V gene end was trimmed by 8 bases and the J gene end by 3 bases; junction bases not matched to a gene: 7. The CDR3 length is 13 residues. The CDR3 protein is CAIVLAGGYEQYF. In DNA, the CDR3 is TGTGCCATCGTCTTGGCAGGGGGCTACGAGCAGTACTTC.

The chain couples TRBV29-1 to TRBJ1-1; D is perhaps TRBD1 (6 bases). Germline V gene data show CDR1 as SQVTM and CDR2 as ANQGSEA. The V gene lost 4 bases and the J gene lost 7 bases, with 13 bases spanning the gap. The CDR3 runs to 12 residues. The CDR3 sequence: CSVAGGEDEAFF. The CDR3 DNA reads as TGCAGCGTTGCGGGGGGCGAAGATGAAGCTTTCTTT.

This clone was counted once. This chain joins TRBV27 and TRBJ2-1, with 12 bases lining up with TRBD2. The CDR3 totals 16 residues. Germline assignment: CDR1 MNHEY and CDR2 SMNVEV (reference sequence). Trimming removed 5 bases from V and 7 bases from J; junction bases left unmatched: 9. The CDR3 is CASSARLAGAFNEQFF. CDR3 in DNA: TGTGCCAGCAGTGCTAGACTAGCGGGAGCTTTTAATGAGCAGTTCTTC.

V is TRBV2 and J is TRBJ2-5; the D gene is possibly TRBD2 (6 bases). V was cut by 6 bases and J by 2 bases, with 19 bases left in between. CDR3 length: 16 residues. The germline V gene has CDR1 SNHLY and CDR2 FYNNEI. This chain's CDR3 is CASSFMWAGPQETQYF. CDR3 coding DNA: TGTGCCAGCAGCTTTATGTGGGCGGGGCCGCAAGAGACCCAGTACTTC.

V is TRBV5-5 and J is TRBJ2-5, with TRBD1 matching over 8 bases. CDR3 length: 15 amino acids. V lost 1 base, J lost 4 bases, and 6 bases stayed unmatched. Germline CDR1 SGHKS, CDR2 YYEKEE (reference sequence). CDR3 nucleotide sequence: TGTGCCAGCAGCTTGCAGGGGGCCCAAAGAGAGACCCAGTACTTC. It yields the protein CASSLQGAQRETQYF. The whole variable domain, remainder taken from reference TRBV5-5 and TRBJ2-5, is DAGVTQSPTHLIKTRGQQVTLRCSPISGHKSVSWYQQVLGQGPQFIFQYYEKEERGRGNFPDRFSARQFPNYSSELNVNALLLGDSALYLCASSLQGAQRETQYFGPGTRLLVL.

V usage is TRBV27 and J usage is TRBJ2-5, with D possibly matching TRBD1 (5 bases). The last part of the DNA fits TRBJ2-7 better; the J call may be wrong. The CDR3 is 14 residues long. Germline-derived CDR1 and CDR2 are MNHEY and SMNVEV (reference sequence). CDR3 in DNA: TGTGCCAGCAGTTTAGGGGCAGACTCCTACGAGCAGTACTTC. Its protein is CASSLGADSYEQYF.

The rearrangement uses TRBV9 and TRBJ2-1; 7 nucleotides align to TRBD2. Losses at the gene ends were 10 bases for V and 5 bases for J; bases not matched to a gene: 12. Looked up from germline, CDR1 is SGDLS and CDR2 is YYNGEE. This CDR3 contains 14 residues. In nucleotides, the CDR3 is TGTGCCCCGGGGGGAGGGGAGGTACACAATGAGCAGTTCTTC. Encoded protein: CAPGGGEVHNEQFF.

This sequence joins TRBV7-9 and TRBJ2-1; weak D call: TRBD2 (6 bases). V was shortened by 0 bases and J by 10 bases, with 13 bases between the two germline ends. The CDR3 length is 14 residues. Germline V lookup: CDR1 SEHNR, CDR2 FQNEAQ (reference sequence). The CDR3 DNA sequence: TGTGCCAGCAGCTTAGCCCCCTCTAGCGAAGAGCAGTTCTTC. Translated: CASSLAPSSEEQFF.

The chain uses TRBV9 and TRBJ2-2, with 10 bases that match TRBD1. There are 17 residues in the CDR3. CDR1 and CDR2 (germline): SGDLS, YYNGEE. The junction had 6 bases not matched to a gene; V was cut back by 1 base and J by 3 bases. For the CDR3, the DNA is TGTGCCAGCAGCGTACGTCCGGGACAGGGGTACACCGGGGAGCTGTTTTTT. Its translation is CASSVRPGQGYTGELFF.

This clone was detected ten times or more. This CDR3 is CASSPGQGSGWDEQYF. CDR3 sequence (DNA): TGTGCCAGCAGTCCGGGACAGGGTAGTGGATGGGACGAGCAGTACTTC. V and J are TRBV28 and TRBJ2-7; 9 nucleotides align to TRBD1. Germline CDR1 reads MDHEN; CDR2 reads SYDVKM. CDR3 length: 16 residues. The J segment lost 5 bases and the V segment lost 5 bases, leaving 13 bases of the junction unmatched. The entire variable domain, with the rest obtained from reference TRBV28 and TRBJ2-7, is as follows: DVKVTQSSRYLVKRTGEKVFLECVQDMDHENMFWYRQDPGLGLRLIYFSYDVKMKEKGDIPEGYSVSREKKERFSLILESASTNQTSMYLCASSPGQGSGWDEQYFGPGTRLTVT.

The chain couples TRBV29-1 to TRBJ2-1, with D possibly matching TRBD2 (6 bases). The CDR3 loop spans 16 amino acids. V was pared by 1 base and J by 0 bases, with 13 bases between. The germline CDR1 and CDR2 sequences are SQVTM and ANQGSEA. CDR3 bases: TGCAGCGTTGAAGGTGCGGGACGCAGCTCCTACAATGAGCAGTTCTTC. Residues: CSVEGAGRSSYNEQFF.

The V gene is TRBV27, the J gene TRBJ2-7; 7 nucleotides match TRBD2. J was trimmed by 3 bases and V by 5 bases; bases with no gene match: 10. Per germline, CDR1 MNHEY and CDR2 SMNVEV (reference sequence). The CDR3 has 15 amino acids. Written as DNA, the CDR3 is TGTGCCAGCAGTGCCCTAGCGGAGGTTGACTACGAGCAGTACTTC. Translated, it gives CASSALAEVDYEQYF.

There are a few counts of this clone. J is TRBJ2-7 and V is TRBV27; 13 bases agree with TRBD2. Germline V gene sequence: CDR1 MNHEY, CDR2 SMNVEV (reference sequence). The CDR3 covers 15 residues. The V segment lost 7 bases and the J segment 4 bases; nucleotides outside the gene matches: 7. In DNA, the CDR3 is TGTGCCAGCACCCGCGGGACTAGCGGGAAGTACGAGCAGTACTTC. The encoded protein is CASTRGTSGKYEQYF.

A note on this clone: A read error may account for a junction end that differs from germline. This rearrangement joins TRBV5-4 to TRBJ2-2; 11 bases fit TRBD1. The CDR3 covers 18 residues. Germline V gene lookup returns CDR1 SGHNT and CDR2 YYREEE (reference sequence). CDR3 amino acids: CASSHSRTGGYGTGELFF. CDR3 nucleotide sequence: TGCGCCAGCAGCCACTCCCGGACAGGGGGCTACGGCACCGGGGAGCTGTTTTTT.

The J gene is TRBJ2-5, the V gene TRBV6-5; possible D gene TRBD2, 5 bases. Trimming took off 6 bases at V and 1 base at J, with 9 bases between the two ends. CDR1 and CDR2 (germline): MNHEY, SVGAGI. The CDR3 is 13 amino acids. The CDR3 coding sequence is TGTGCCAGCAGCGCGGGTGGCCAAGAGACCCAGTACTTC. Translation gives CASSAGGQETQYF.

This clone was found a few times. This rearrangement joins TRBV5-4 to TRBJ2-5; 9 bases fit TRBD2. Germline V gives CDR1 SGHNT, CDR2 YYREEE (reference sequence). This CDR3 is 15 amino acids long. The junction had 4 bases not matched to a gene; V was cut back by 2 bases and J by 2 bases. CDR3 residues: CASSFAGGGQETQYF. In DNA, the CDR3 is TGTGCCAGCAGCTTTGCGGGAGGGGGGCAAGAGACCCAGTACTTC.